The T cell receptor (beta chain) described here comes from a study of CD8 T cells in ankylosing spondylitis. In making TCR beta libraries, quantitative 5'-RACE with molecular barcodes was used. MiXCR, run by TCRdb on the 5' RACE reads, gives a single entry per CDR3 protein. Of some 240,000 distinct CDR3 sequences listed, about 7% are singletons. There are 13 residues in the CDR3. The V end lost 6 bases, the J end lost 8 bases, and 16 bases lay between the germline ends. Looked up from germline, CDR1 is ENHRY and CDR2 is SYGVKD. Many counts were recorded for this clonotype. The antigen is undetermined. Study-wide findings and caveats: Disease-linked clones were reportedly significantly enriched in matched ankylosing spondylitis synovial fluid. Prior work had noted some motif variants in reactive arthritis blood and synovial fluid. Several highly homologous variants formed a TCR beta motif that appeared characteristic of ankylosing spondylitis blood. Researchers report that disease-linked clones proved CD8+ and relatively rare in peripheral blood.

The chain couples TRBV10-3 to TRBJ1-1, with a possible D match to TRBD1 (5 bases). Sequences were obtained from blood, either unsorted or a sorted T cell fraction (not recorded which). The sequence derives from a male donor with ankylosing spondylitis. The CDR3 sequence is CAISSVGRDEAFF. The CDR3, as DNA: TGTGCCATCAGCTCGGTGGGACGGGACGAAGCTTTCTTT.